These 19 T cell receptor beta chains came from one sample sequenced in a study of T cells in localized non-small cell lung cancer. Profiling relied on immunoSEQ multiplex PCR, and the TCRdb table lists in-frame clones only, not all of them. The sample carries approximately 70,000 clones, roughly nine tenths recorded once. The source was peripheral blood, collected before any cancer treatment. The source is a male donor older than 55 with stage III squamous cell lung carcinoma.

The V gene is TRBV4-1, the J gene TRBJ2-3; the match to TRBD2 covers 12 bases. V was pared by 3 bases and J by 2 bases, with 6 bases of the junction left unmatched. Germline V lookup: CDR1 MGHRA, CDR2 YSYEKL. There are 17 residues in the CDR3. The DNA for the CDR3 is TGCGCCAGCAGCCATCGCCCTAGCGGGGGGGACACAGATACGCAGTATTTT. Encoded protein: CASSHRPSGGDTDTQYF.

The rearrangement joins TRBV4-3 to TRBJ1-6; no clear D gene. Germline V gene lookup returns CDR1 LGHNA and CDR2 YSLEER. The CDR3 is 14 residues long. V was cut by 0 bases and J by 10 bases, with 10 bases left in between. CDR3 in DNA: TGCGCCAGCAGCCAAGATCCTCACGAATCACCCCTCCACTTT. It codes for CASSQDPHESPLHF.

The rearrangement joins TRBV5-1 to TRBJ1-2; D perhaps matches TRBD1 (6 bases). Germline V CDR1 and CDR2: SGHRS, YFSETQ. The V end lost 3 bases, the J end lost 0 bases, and 12 bases lay between the germline ends. The length of the CDR3 is 15 residues. CDR3 in amino acids: CASSSSDRTNYGYTF. CDR3 nucleotide sequence: TGCGCCAGCAGCTCCTCTGACAGGACTAACTATGGCTACACCTTC.

This sequence joins TRBV9 and TRBJ1-3, with D unclear. This CDR3 spans 15 amino acids. Germline CDR1 reads SGDLS; CDR2 reads YYNGEE. V lost 5 bases and J lost 0, with 12 bases in between. CDR3 bases: TGTGCCAGCAGTGCTCCTCGGGGCTCTGGAAACACCATATATTTT. Amino acid sequence: CASSAPRGSGNTIYF.

This chain connects TRBV7-2 to TRBJ2-1, with 8 bases matching TRBD2. The V gene's germline CDR1 is SGHTA and CDR2 FQGNSA. The CDR3 spans 16 residues. Unmatched junction bases numbered 7, after V lost 4 bases and J lost 2 bases. The CDR3 DNA sequence: TGTGCCAGCAGCTCTCTAGCGGGTCAGCCCTACAATGAGCAGTTCTTC. Protein product: CASSSLAGQPYNEQFF.

The chain uses TRBV6-6 and TRBJ2-7; 9 bases line up with TRBD1. This CDR3 spans 13 amino acids. Germline V gene data show CDR1 as MNHNY and CDR2 as SVGAGI (reference sequence). With 6 bases clipped from V and 3 bases from J, the junction kept 3 bases outside the gene matches. The CDR3 reads CASSQGQGYEQYF. CDR3 nucleotides: TGTGCCAGCAGCCAGGGACAGGGCTACGAGCAGTACTTC.

V gene TRBV19 combines with J gene TRBJ1-5; D is ambiguous. Germline V gene lookup returns CDR1 LNHDA and CDR2 SQIVND (reference sequence). Trimming removed 6 bases at V and 3 bases at J, with 12 bases between. The CDR3 consists of 14 residues. The DNA of the CDR3 is TGTGCCAGTAGGGGCGGACGGCCCAATCAGCCCCAGCATTTT. Its protein is CASRGGRPNQPQHF. Full variable domain (missing parts from reference TRBV19 and TRBJ1-5): DGGITQSPKYLFRKEGQNVTLSCEQNLNHDAMYWYRQDPGQGLRLIYYSQIVNDFQKGDIAEGYSVSREKKESFPLTVTSAQKNPTAFYLCASRGGRPNQPQHFGDGTRLSIL.

The chain has TRBV7-2 and TRBJ2-3, with 7 bases aligning to TRBD2. CDR1 is SGHTA and CDR2 is FQGNSA in the germline V gene. The V gene end was trimmed by 4 bases and the J gene end by 3 bases; junction bases not matched to a gene: 7. CDR3 size: 15 residues. The CDR3 nucleotides are TGTGCCAGCAGCTCGCGGACTAGTGTGACAGATACGCAGTATTTT. Encoded protein: CASSSRTSVTDTQYF.

As DNA, the CDR3 is TGTGCCAGCAGTATATACACACCAGGGTTTGGCTATGGCTACACCTTC. This encodes CASSIYTPGFGYGYTF. The J gene is TRBJ1-2, the V gene TRBV6-6, with D possibly TRBD1 on 5 matching bases. The CDR3 totals 16 residues. V lost 5 bases and J 4 bases, leaving 20 bases between the germline ends. Per germline, CDR1 MNHNY and CDR2 SVGAGI (reference sequence).

The genes are TRBV7-3 and TRBJ2-1, with D tentatively TRBD2 (7 bases). Trimming cost V 2 bases and J 6 bases, with 11 bases left between them. The CDR3 contains 14 residues. Germline loops: CDR1 SGHTA, CDR2 FQGTGA. The CDR3: CASSLGGAFNEQFF. The CDR3 DNA is TGTGCCAGCAGCTTAGGGGGGGCCTTCAATGAGCAGTTCTTC.

This chain uses TRBV19 with TRBJ1-4; D may be TRBD1 (5 bases). The CDR3 extends over 14 amino acids. Trimming cost V 4 bases and J 8 bases, with 14 bases left between them. The germline V gene encodes CDR1 LNHDA and CDR2 SQIVND (reference sequence). The CDR3 loop reads CASSTPGWDEKLFF. The CDR3 DNA reads TGTGCCAGTAGTACCCCAGGGTGGGACGAAAAACTGTTTTTT.

The V and J genes are TRBV5-1 and TRBJ2-1, with D possibly being TRBD2 (6 bases). Germline V gene sequence: CDR1 SGHRS, CDR2 YFSETQ. V lost 5 bases, J lost 8 bases, and 23 bases lay in between. This CDR3 is 16 amino acids long. The CDR3 protein is CASSLSSRGFGDEQFF. In DNA form, the CDR3 reads TGCGCCAGCAGTCTGTCTAGTCGGGGGTTTGGGGATGAGCAGTTCTTC.

V is TRBV5-1 and J is TRBJ2-2; 7 nucleotides align to TRBD1. CDR1 SGHRS and CDR2 YFSETQ come from the germline V gene. V was pared by 0 bases and J by 3 bases, with 2 bases of the junction left unmatched. This CDR3 has 15 amino acids. The CDR3 DNA is TGCGCCAGCAGCTTGGACAGGGGTGACACCGGGGAGCTGTTTTTT. This codes for CASSLDRGDTGELFF. The variable domain in full, with the rest retrieved from reference TRBV5-1 and TRBJ2-2, is KAGVTQTPRYLIKTRGQQVTLSCSPISGHRSVSWYQQTPGQGLQFLFEYFSETQRNKGNFPGRFSGRQFSNSRSEMNVSTLELGDSALYLCASSLDRGDTGELFFGEGSRLTVL.

The chain combines TRBV5-6 with TRBJ1-1, with TRBD1 as a possible D gene (5 bases). From germline, CDR1 is SGHDT and CDR2 YYEEEE. The V and J ends lost 5 bases and 2 bases respectively, with 10 bases between them. The CDR3 covers 13 residues. The CDR3 reads CASSGGGNTEAFF. Here the CDR3 DNA reads TGTGCCAGCAGTGGTGGGGGAAACACTGAAGCTTTCTTT.

A single count supports this clone. The chain uses TRBV6-1 and TRBJ2-1; no definite D call. The CDR3 extends over 11 amino acids. Trimming removed 5 bases from V and 7 bases from J, with 6 bases in between. Germline lookup yields CDR1 MNHNS and CDR2 SASEGT. The CDR3 region is CASSWLNEQFF. The CDR3 nucleotides read TGTGCCAGCAGTTGGTTGAATGAGCAGTTCTTC.

The CDR3 loop is CASSEYGTGETQYF. The CDR3 bases are TGTGCCAGCAGTGAATATGGGACAGGGGAGACCCAGTACTTC. The chain has TRBV25-1 and TRBJ2-5; 9 nucleotides align to TRBD1. CDR3 size: 14 residues. CDR1 is MGHDK and CDR2 is SYGVNS in the germline V gene. J was trimmed by 5 bases and V by 0 bases; bases with no gene match: 1.

The CDR3 DNA follows: TGCGCCAGCGTTCACAGGGGGAGTGGGACTTGGGGCAATCAGCCCCAGCATTTT. It is translated as CASVHRGSGTWGNQPQHF. This chain connects TRBV23-1 to TRBJ1-5, with 8 bases identical to TRBD1. TRBV23-1 is known as an ORF, though its function is uncertain. V gave up 8 bases and J gave up 2 bases; unmatched junction bases: 17. There are 18 residues in the CDR3.

The chain is built from TRBV5-6 and TRBJ1-2; 10 nucleotides align to TRBD1. V trimming: 3 bases; J trimming: 1 base; junction bases outside the gene matches: 3. Germline V gene data show CDR1 as SGHDT and CDR2 as YYEEEE. The CDR3 is 15 amino acids. The CDR3 protein is CASSWGTGVNYGYTF. The CDR3 DNA follows: TGTGCCAGCAGCTGGGGGACAGGGGTTAACTATGGCTACACCTTC. The whole variable domain, remainder taken from reference TRBV5-6 and TRBJ1-2, is DAGVTQSPTHLIKTRGQQVTLRCSPKSGHDTVSWYQQALGQGPQFIFQYYEEEERQRGNFPDRFSGHQFPNYSSELNVNALLLGDSALYLCASSWGTGVNYGYTFGSGTRLTVV.

V and J are TRBV5-1 and TRBJ1-3; D unclear. The length of the CDR3 is 14 residues. V was pared by 0 bases and J by 4 bases, with 8 bases between. In germline, CDR1 is SGHRS, CDR2 YFSETQ. CDR3 residues: CASSLDVGGNTIYF. CDR3 DNA: TGCGCCAGCAGCTTGGATGTGGGGGGAAACACCATATATTTT.